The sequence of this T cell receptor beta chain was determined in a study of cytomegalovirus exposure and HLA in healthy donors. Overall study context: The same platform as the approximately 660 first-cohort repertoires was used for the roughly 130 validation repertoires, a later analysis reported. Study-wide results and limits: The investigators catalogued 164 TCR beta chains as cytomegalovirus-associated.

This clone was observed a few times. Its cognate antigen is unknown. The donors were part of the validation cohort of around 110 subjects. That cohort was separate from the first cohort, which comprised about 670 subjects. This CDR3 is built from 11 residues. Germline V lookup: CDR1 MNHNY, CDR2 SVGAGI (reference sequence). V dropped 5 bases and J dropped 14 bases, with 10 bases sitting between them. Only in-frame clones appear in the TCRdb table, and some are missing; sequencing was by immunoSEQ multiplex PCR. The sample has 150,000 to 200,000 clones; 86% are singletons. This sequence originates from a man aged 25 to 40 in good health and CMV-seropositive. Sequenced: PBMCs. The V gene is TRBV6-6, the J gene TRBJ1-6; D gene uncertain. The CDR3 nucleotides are TGTGCCAGCAGTCAACGGAGTTCCCTCCACTTT. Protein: CASSQRSSLHF.